This record looks at one TCR beta chain sequence and its context. This table comes from immunoSEQ multiplex PCR, and its TCRdb copy is limited to in-frame clones, with some not included. The data contain around 78,000 clones, roughly 93% of them singletons. This record comes from a study of T cell changes during pregnancy in multiple sclerosis. The CDR3 has 14 residues. Germline assignment: CDR1 LNHNV and CDR2 YYDKDF (reference sequence). V was pared by 1 base and J by 5 bases, with 8 bases between. The sequencing here drew on peripheral blood, taken in the second trimester of pregnancy. The sequence derives from a female donor with multiple sclerosis, enrolled in a pregnancy study. The chain links TRBV15 to TRBJ1-4; TRBD1 might be the D (6 bases). Here the CDR3 reads CATSRGQENEKLFF. CDR3 nucleotide sequence: TGTGCCACCAGCAGAGGACAGGAAAATGAAAAACTGTTTTTT.